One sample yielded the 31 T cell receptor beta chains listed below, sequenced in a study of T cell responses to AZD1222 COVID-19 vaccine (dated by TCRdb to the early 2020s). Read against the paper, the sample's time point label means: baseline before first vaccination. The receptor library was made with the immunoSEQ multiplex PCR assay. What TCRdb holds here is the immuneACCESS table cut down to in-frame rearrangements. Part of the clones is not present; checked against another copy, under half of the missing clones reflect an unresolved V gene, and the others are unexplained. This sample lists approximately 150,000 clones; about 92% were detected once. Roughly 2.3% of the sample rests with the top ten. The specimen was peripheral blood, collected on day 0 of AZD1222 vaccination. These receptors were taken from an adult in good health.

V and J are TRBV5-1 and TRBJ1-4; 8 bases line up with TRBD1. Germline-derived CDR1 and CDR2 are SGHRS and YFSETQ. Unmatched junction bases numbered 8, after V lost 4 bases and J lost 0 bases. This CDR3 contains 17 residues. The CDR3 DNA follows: TGCGCCAGCAGCCCGACAGGGGATACTGCAACTAATGAAAAACTGTTTTTT. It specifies CASSPTGDTATNEKLFF.

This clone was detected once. The CDR3 loop is CASGISGLAAAYEQYF. Written as DNA, the CDR3 is TGTGCCAGCGGTATATCCGGGCTAGCGGCCGCCTACGAGCAGTACTTC. The rearrangement joins TRBV28 to TRBJ2-7; 7 bases fit TRBD2. Trimming cost V 8 bases and J 2 bases; bases outside gene matches: 15. Germline CDR1 and CDR2: MDHEN and SYDVKM. This CDR3 region has 16 residues.

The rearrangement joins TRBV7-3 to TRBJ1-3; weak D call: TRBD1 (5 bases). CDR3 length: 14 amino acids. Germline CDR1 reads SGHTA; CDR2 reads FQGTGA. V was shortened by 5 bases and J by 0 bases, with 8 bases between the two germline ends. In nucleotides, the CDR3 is TGTGCCAGCAGCCCGACAGCCTCTGGAAACACCATATATTTT. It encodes CASSPTASGNTIYF. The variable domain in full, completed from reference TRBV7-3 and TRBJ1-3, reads GAGVSQTPSNKVTEKGKYVELRCDPISGHTALYWYRQSLGQGPEFLIYFQGTGAADDSGLPNDRFFAVRPEGSVSTLKIQRTERGDSAVYLCASSPTASGNTIYFGEGSWLTVV.

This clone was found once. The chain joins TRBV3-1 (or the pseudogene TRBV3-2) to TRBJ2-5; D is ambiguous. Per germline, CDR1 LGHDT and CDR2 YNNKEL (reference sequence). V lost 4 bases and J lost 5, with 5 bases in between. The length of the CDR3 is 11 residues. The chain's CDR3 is CASSLGETQYF. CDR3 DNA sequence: TGTGCCAGCAGCCTGGGGGAGACCCAGTACTTC.

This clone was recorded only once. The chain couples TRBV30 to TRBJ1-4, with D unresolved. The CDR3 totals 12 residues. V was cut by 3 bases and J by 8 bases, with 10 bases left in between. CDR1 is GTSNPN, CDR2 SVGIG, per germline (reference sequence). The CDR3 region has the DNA TGTGCCTGGAGCCTCCCGGGGGAAAAACTGTTTTTT. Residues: CAWSLPGEKLFF.

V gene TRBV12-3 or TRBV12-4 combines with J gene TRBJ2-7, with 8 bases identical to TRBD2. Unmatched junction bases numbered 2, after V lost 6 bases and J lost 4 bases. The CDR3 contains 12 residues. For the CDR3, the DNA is TGTGCCAGCAGCGGGGGGGGATACGAGCAGTACTTC. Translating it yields CASSGGGYEQYF.

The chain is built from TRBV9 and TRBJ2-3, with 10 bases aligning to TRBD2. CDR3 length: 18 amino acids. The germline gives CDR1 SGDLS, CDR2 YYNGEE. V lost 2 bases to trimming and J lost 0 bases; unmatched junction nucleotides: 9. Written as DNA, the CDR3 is TGTGCCAGCAGCGTCCCCCAGCGGGGGGGTGTTAGCACAGATACGCAGTATTTT. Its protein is CASSVPQRGGVSTDTQYF.

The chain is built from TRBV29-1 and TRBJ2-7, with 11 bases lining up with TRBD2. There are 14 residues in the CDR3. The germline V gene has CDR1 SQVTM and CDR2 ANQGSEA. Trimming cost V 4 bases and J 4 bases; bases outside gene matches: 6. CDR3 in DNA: TGCAGCGTTGCTCTCCGACTAGCGGGATACGAGCAGTACTTC. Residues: CSVALRLAGYEQYF.

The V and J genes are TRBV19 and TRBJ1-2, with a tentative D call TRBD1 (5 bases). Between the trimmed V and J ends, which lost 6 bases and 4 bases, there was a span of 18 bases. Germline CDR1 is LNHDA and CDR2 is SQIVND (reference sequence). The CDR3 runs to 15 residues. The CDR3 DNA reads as TGTGCCAGTAGCCCAACGAGGGGTGGCAGCTATGGCTACACCTTC. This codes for CASSPTRGGSYGYTF.

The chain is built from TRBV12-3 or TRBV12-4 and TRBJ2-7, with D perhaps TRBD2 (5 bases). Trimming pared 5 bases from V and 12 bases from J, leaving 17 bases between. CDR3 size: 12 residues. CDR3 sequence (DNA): TGTGCCAGCAGTCTTCTTCGGGGTCGTCGGTACTTC. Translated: CASSLLRGRRYF.

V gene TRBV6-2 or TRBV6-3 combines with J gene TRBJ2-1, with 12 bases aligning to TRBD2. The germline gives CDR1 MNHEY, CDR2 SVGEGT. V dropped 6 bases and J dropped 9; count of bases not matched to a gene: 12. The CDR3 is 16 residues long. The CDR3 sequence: CASSPPTSGSRSEQFF. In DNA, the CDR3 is TGTGCCAGCAGCCCTCCGACTAGCGGGAGTAGGAGTGAGCAGTTCTTC.

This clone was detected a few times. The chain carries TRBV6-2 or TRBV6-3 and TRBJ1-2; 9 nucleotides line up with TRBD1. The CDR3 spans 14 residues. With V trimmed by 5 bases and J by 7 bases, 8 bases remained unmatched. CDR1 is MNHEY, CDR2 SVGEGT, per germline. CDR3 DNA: TGTGCCAGCAGTGATCGACAGGGGGTAGGTGGCTACACCTTC. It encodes CASSDRQGVGGYTF.

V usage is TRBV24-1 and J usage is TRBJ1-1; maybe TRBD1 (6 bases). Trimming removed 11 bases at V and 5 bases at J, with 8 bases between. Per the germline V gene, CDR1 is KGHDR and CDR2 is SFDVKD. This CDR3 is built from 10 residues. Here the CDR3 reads CAKTGTEAFF. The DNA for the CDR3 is TGTGCCAAAACAGGGACTGAAGCTTTCTTT.

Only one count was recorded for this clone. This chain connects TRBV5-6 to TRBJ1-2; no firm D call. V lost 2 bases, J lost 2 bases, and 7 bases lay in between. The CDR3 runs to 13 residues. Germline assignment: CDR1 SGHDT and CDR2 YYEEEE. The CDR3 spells CASSFEKNYGYTF. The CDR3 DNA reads TGTGCCAGCAGCTTCGAGAAGAACTATGGCTACACCTTC. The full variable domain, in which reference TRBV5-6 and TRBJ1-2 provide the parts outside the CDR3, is DAGVTQSPTHLIKTRGQQVTLRCSPKSGHDTVSWYQQALGQGPQFIFQYYEEEERQRGNFPDRFSGHQFPNYSSELNVNALLLGDSALYLCASSFEKNYGYTFGSGTRLTVV.

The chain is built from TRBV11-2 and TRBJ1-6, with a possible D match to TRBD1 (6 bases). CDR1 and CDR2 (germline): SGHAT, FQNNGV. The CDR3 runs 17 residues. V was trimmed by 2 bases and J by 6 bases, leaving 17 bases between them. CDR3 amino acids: CASSLKGVVSLNSPLHF. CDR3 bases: TGTGCCAGCAGCTTAAAGGGGGTAGTTTCCCTTAATTCACCCCTCCACTTT.

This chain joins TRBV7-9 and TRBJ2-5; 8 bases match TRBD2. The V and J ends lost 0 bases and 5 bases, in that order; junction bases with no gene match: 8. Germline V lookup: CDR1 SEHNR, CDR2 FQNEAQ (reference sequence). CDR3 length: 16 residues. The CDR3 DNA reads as TGTGCCAGCAGCTTAGCGGGACGGGGGGGCCTGGAGACCCAGTACTTC. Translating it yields CASSLAGRGGLETQYF.

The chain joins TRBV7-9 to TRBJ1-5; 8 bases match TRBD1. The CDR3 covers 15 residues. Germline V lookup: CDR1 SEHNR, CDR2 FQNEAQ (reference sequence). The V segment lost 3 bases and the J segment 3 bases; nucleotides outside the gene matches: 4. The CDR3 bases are TGTGCCAGCAGCTTGGGACAGGTCTACAATCAGCCCCAGCATTTT. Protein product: CASSLGQVYNQPQHF.

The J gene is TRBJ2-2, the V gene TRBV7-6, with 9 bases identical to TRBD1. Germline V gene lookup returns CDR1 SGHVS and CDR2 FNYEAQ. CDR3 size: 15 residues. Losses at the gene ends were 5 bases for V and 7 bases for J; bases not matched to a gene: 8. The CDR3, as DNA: TGTGCCAGCAGCCTTGGGACAGGGCGTAACGGGGAGCTGTTTTTT. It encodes CASSLGTGRNGELFF.

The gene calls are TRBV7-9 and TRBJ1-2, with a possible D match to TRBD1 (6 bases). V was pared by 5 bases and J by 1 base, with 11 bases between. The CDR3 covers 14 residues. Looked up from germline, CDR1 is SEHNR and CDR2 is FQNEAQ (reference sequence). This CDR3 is CASSMPGHNYGYTF. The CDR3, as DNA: TGTGCCAGCAGCATGCCGGGACATAACTATGGCTACACCTTC.

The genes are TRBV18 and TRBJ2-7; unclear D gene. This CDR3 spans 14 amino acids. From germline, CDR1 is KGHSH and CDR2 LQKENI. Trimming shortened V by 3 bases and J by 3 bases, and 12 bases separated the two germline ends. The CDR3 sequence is CASSPSRMGYEQYF. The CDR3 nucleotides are TGTGCCAGCTCACCGAGCAGGATGGGCTACGAGCAGTACTTC.

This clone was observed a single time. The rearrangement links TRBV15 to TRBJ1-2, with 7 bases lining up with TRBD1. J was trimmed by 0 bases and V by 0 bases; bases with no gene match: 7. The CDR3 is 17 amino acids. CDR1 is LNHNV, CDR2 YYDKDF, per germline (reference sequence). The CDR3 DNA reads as TGTGCCACCAGCAGAGATGAGGCTACAGGGGCTAACTATGGCTACACCTTC. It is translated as CATSRDEATGANYGYTF.

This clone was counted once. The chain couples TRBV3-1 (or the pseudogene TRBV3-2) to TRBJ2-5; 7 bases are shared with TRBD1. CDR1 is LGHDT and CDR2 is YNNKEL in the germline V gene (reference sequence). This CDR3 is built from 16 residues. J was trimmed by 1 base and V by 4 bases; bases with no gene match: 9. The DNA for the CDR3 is TGTGCCAGCAGCCTCTCCGGGACAGAGATCCAAGAGACCCAGTACTTC. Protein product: CASSLSGTEIQETQYF.

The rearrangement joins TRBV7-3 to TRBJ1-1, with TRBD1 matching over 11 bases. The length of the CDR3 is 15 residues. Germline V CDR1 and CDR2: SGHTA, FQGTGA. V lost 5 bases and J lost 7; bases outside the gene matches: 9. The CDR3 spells CASSRGQGVGGEAFF. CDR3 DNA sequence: TGTGCCAGCAGCCGGGGACAGGGGGTTGGTGGTGAAGCTTTCTTT.

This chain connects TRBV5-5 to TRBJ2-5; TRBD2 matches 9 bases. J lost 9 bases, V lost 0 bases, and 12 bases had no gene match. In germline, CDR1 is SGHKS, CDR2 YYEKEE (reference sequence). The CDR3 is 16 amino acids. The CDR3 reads CASSLGGLAWGAAQYF. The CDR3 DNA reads TGTGCCAGCAGCTTGGGTGGACTAGCGTGGGGTGCGGCCCAGTACTTC.

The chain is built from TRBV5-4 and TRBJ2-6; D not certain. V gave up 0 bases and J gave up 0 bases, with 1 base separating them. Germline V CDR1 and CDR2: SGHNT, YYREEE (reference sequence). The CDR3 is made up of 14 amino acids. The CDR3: CASSLASGANVLTF. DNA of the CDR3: TGTGCCAGCAGCTTGGCCTCTGGGGCCAACGTCCTGACTTTC.

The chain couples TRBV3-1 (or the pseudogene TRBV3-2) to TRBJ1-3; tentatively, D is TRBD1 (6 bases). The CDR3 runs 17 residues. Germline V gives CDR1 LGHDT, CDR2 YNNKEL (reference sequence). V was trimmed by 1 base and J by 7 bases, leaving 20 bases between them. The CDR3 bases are TGTGCCAGCAGCCAAGGAGCTGGGACAAGGGGTTTCAACACCATATATTTT. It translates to CASSQGAGTRGFNTIYF.

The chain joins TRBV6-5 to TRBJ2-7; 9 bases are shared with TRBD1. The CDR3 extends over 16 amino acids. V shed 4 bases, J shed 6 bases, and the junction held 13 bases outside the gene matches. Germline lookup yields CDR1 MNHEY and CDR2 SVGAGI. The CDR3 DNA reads TGTGCCAGCAGTTCTGTGCACAGGGGGCGGCGGGGCGAGCAGTACTTC. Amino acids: CASSSVHRGRRGEQYF.

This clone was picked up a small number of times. This CDR3 is CASSRTSFPGELFF. DNA of the CDR3: TGTGCCAGCAGCCGCACTAGCTTCCCCGGGGAGCTGTTTTTT. This chain uses TRBV6-5 with TRBJ2-2; D may be TRBD2 (6 bases). The CDR3 is 14 residues long. V was trimmed by 6 bases and J by 6 bases, leaving 14 bases between them. Germline V gives CDR1 MNHEY, CDR2 SVGAGI.

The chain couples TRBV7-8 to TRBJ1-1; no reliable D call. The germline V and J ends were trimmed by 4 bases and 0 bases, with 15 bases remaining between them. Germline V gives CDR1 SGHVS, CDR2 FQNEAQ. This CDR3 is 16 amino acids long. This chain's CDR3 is CASSSRRTVLNTEAFF. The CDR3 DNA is TGTGCCAGCAGCTCAAGACGGACGGTCTTGAACACTGAAGCTTTCTTT.

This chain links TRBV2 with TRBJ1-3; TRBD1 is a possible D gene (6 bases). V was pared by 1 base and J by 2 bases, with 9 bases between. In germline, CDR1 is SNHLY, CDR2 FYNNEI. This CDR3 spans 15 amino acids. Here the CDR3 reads CASSEGGAAGNTIYF. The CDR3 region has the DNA TGTGCCAGCAGTGAAGGGGGGGCAGCTGGAAACACCATATATTTT.

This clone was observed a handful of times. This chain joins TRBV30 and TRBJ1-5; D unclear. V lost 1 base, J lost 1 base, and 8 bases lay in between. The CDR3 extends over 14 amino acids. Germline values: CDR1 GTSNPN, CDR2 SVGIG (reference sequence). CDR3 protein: CAWSEVVSNQPQHF. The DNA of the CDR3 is TGTGCCTGGAGTGAGGTCGTGAGCAATCAGCCCCAGCATTTT.